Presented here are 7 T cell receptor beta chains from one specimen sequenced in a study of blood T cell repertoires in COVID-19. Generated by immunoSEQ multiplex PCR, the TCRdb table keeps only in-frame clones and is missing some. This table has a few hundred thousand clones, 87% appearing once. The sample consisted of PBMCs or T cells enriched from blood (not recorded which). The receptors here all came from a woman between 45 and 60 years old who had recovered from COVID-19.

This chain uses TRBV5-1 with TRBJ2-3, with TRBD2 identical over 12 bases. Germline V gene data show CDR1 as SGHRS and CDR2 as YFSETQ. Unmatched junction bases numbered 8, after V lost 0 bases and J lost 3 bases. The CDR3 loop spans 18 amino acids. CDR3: CASSLEASGGAWTDTQYF. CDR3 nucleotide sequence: TGCGCCAGCAGCTTGGAGGCTAGCGGGGGGGCCTGGACAGATACGCAGTATTTT. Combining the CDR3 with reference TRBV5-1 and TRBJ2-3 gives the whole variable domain KAGVTQTPRYLIKTRGQQVTLSCSPISGHRSVSWYQQTPGQGLQFLFEYFSETQRNKGNFPGRFSGRQFSNSRSEMNVSTLELGDSALYLCASSLEASGGAWTDTQYFGPGTRLTVL.

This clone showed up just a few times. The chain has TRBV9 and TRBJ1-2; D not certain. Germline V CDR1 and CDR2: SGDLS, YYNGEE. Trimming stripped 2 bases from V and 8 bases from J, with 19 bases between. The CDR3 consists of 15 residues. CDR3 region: CASSVGNIHTGGYTF. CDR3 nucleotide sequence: TGTGCCAGCAGCGTTGGAAACATCCACACGGGGGGCTACACCTTC.

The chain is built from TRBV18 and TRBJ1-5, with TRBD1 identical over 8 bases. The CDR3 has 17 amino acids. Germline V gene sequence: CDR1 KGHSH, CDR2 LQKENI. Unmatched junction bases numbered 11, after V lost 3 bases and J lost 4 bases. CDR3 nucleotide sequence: TGTGCCAGCTCACCCATTGCAGGGGGCGCGTGGAATCAGCCCCAGCATTTT. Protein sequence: CASSPIAGGAWNQPQHF. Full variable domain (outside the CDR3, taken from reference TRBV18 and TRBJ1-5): NAGVMQNPRHLVRRRGQEARLRCSPMKGHSHVYWYRQLPEEGLKFMVYLQKENIIDESGMPKERFSAEFPKEGPSILRIQQVVRGDSAAYFCASSPIAGGAWNQPQHFGDGTRLSIL.

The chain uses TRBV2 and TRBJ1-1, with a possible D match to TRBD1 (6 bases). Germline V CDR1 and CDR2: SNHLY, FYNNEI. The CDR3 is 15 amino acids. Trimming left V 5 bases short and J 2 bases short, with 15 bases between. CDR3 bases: TGTGCCAGCAGTCCTCAGAGGACAGTTAACACTGAAGCTTTCTTT. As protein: CASSPQRTVNTEAFF.

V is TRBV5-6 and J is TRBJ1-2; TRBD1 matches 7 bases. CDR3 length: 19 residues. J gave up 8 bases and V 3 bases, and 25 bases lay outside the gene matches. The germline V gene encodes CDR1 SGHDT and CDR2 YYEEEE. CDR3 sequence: CASSSPTTYRTGLKGGYTF. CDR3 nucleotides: TGTGCCAGCAGCTCTCCCACAACCTATAGGACAGGCCTCAAGGGGGGCTACACCTTC.

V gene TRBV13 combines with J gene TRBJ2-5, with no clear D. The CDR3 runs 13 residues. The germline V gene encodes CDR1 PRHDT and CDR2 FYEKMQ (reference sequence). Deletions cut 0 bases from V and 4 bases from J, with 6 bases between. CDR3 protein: CASSLGRVETQYF. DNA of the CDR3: TGTGCCAGCAGCTTAGGACGGGTAGAGACCCAGTACTTC.

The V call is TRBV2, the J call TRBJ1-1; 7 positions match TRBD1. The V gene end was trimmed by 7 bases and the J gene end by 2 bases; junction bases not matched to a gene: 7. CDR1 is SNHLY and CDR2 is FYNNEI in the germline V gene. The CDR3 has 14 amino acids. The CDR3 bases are TGTGCCAGCACCGCGACAGGGTCAAACACTGAAGCTTTCTTT. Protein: CASTATGSNTEAFF.